A single sample is the source of the 5 T cell receptor beta chains below, sequenced in a study of blood T cell repertoires in COVID-19 (dated by TCRdb to about 2020). The library was produced with the immunoSEQ multiplex PCR assay. Imported from immuneACCESS, the table was reduced by TCRdb to in-frame sequences with V and J called. These copies leave out some clones; in studies compared against another copy, an unresolved V gene accounts for under half, and the cause of the remainder is not known. Within this sample are a few hundred thousand clones, with roughly 87% of them counted one time only. Roughly 1% of the sample is in the top ten clones. What was sequenced was PBMCs or T cells enriched from blood (not recorded which). All receptors derive from a woman aged 25 to 39 who had recovered from COVID-19.

In regard to this clone: At one boundary the junction diverges from the germline segment, which might be a read error. V and J are TRBV30 and TRBJ2-4; a weak D match, TRBD1 (6 bases). In germline, CDR1 is GTSNPN, CDR2 SVGIG (reference sequence). The CDR3 has 11 amino acids. DNA for the CDR3: TGTGCCTGGATGTCCACCGGGACACCCCGATTC. Translating gives CAWMSTGTPRF.

Concerning this clone itself: Other DNA variants within this sample encode the same CDR3. This chain uses TRBV29-1 with TRBJ1-1, with D possibly being TRBD1 (5 bases). The V gene lost 0 bases and the J gene lost 1 base, with 9 bases spanning the gap. Germline assignment: CDR1 SQVTM and CDR2 ANQGSEA. The CDR3 has 14 amino acids. CDR3 protein: CSVEDRGRNTEAFF. CDR3 coding DNA: TGCAGCGTTGAAGATCGGGGGAGGAACACTGAAGCTTTCTTT.

The rearrangement uses TRBV3-1 (or the pseudogene TRBV3-2) and TRBJ1-2; 7 bases agree with TRBD1. The germline V gene encodes CDR1 LGHDT and CDR2 YNNKEL (reference sequence). The CDR3 sequence is 14 residues long. V lost 4 bases to trimming and J lost 4 bases; unmatched junction nucleotides: 6. The CDR3 here is CASSPRQGSYGYTF. The CDR3 nucleotides are TGTGCCAGCAGCCCCCGACAGGGATCCTATGGCTACACCTTC.

This clone was seen a few times. J is TRBJ2-2 and V is TRBV27; D may be TRBD1 (6 bases). The ends were cut back, 5 bases at V and 5 bases at J, with 27 bases in the middle. Germline V lookup: CDR1 MNHEY, CDR2 SMNVEV (reference sequence). This CDR3 has 19 residues. The CDR3 loop reads CASSPPDTGPRAWTGELFF. The CDR3 nucleotides read TGTGCCAGCAGTCCCCCCGACACAGGGCCCCGTGCCTGGACCGGGGAGCTGTTTTTT.

The chain recombines TRBV7-9 with TRBJ2-3, with D possibly being TRBD2 (6 bases). This CDR3 comprises 16 residues. The germline V gene encodes CDR1 SEHNR and CDR2 FQNEAQ (reference sequence). Trimming removed 7 bases from V and 5 bases from J, with 22 bases in between. CDR3 nucleotide sequence: TGTGCCAGCAACCCCCGATTGGGCGGGGCTTTAGATACGCAGTATTTT. Translated, it gives CASNPRLGGALDTQYF.